This TCR beta chain was obtained from a study of cytomegalovirus exposure and HLA in healthy donors. Study conclusions and caveats: Highest at DRB1 and lowest at HLA-C, TCR association rates differed among HLA loci in a later analysis. TCR beta V- and J-gene trimming was later associated with a missense DCLRE1C variant. Fewer N-insertions than the roughly 630-donor mean were reportedly shown by an Asian-associated ancestry cluster in a later analysis.

With respect to this clone: What it binds is not known.

With 60 Vbeta and 13 Jbeta primers, the PCR was carried out. TCRdb keeps only in-frame clones here, not all; method: immunoSEQ multiplex PCR. The repertoire holds approximately 150,000 clones, with around 80% as singletons. Sequences were obtained from PBMCs. This receptor was obtained from a woman aged 25 to 39 in good health and CMV-seronegative.

The CDR3 spells CASSYGGLDNEQFF. The CDR3 DNA reads TGTGCCAGTAGTTATGGAGGGTTAGACAATGAGCAGTTCTTC. The genes are TRBV19 and TRBJ2-1, with TRBD2 as a possible D gene (6 bases). Trimming pared 5 bases from V and 5 bases from J, leaving 13 bases between. Per the germline V gene, CDR1 is LNHDA and CDR2 is SQIVND (reference sequence). The CDR3 has 14 amino acids.